The 32 T cell receptor beta chains reported below all come from one sample, sequenced in a study of T-cell memory formation after mild COVID-19. TCRdb reanalysed the 5' RACE reads using MiXCR and keeps one entry per CDR3 protein. The sample shows around 12,000 distinct CDR3 sequences, around 13% of them seen only once. The sample comprised PBMCs or a T cell subset sorted from them (not recorded which). The source of these receptors is a man aged 18 to 29 who had mild COVID-19 (a few samples of this study predate the infection). Cell type and time point are not known.

The table lists this clonotype with many counts. The rearrangement uses TRBV4-1 and TRBJ2-3; D call uncertain. The CDR3 spans 14 residues. V was pared by 1 base and J by 5 bases, with 10 bases between. Germline V gene sequence: CDR1 MGHRA, CDR2 YSYEKL. In DNA form, the CDR3 reads TGCGCCAGCAGCCAAGTTTTGAAGGGAGATACGCAGTATTTT. It yields the protein CASSQVLKGDTQYF.

This clonotype was seen many times. This chain links TRBV28 with TRBJ2-2, with D perhaps being TRBD1 or TRBD2 (6 bases each). The CDR3 sequence is 15 residues long. The ends were cut back, 2 bases at V and 4 bases at J, with 11 bases in the middle. CDR1 is MDHEN and CDR2 is SYDVKM in the germline V gene. CDR3 nucleotide sequence: TGTGCCAGCAGTTTAGAGGGGGGAATCACCGGGGAGCTGTTTTTT. Translated: CASSLEGGITGELFF. The full variable domain, in which reference TRBV28 and TRBJ2-2 provide the parts outside the CDR3, is DVKVTQSSRYLVKRTGEKVFLECVQDMDHENMFWYRQDPGLGLRLIYFSYDVKMKEKGDIPEGYSVSREKKERFSLILESASTNQTSMYLCASSLEGGITGELFFGEGSRLTVL.

This chain joins TRBV29-1 and TRBJ1-2; tentatively, D is TRBD1 (6 bases). The CDR3 extends over 13 amino acids. V was trimmed by 4 bases and J by 6 bases, leaving 15 bases between them. Per the germline V gene, CDR1 is SQVTM and CDR2 is ANQGSEA. Written as DNA, the CDR3 is TGCAGCGTTGGATCTCGGGGGGCTCATGGCTACACCTTC. The encoded protein is CSVGSRGAHGYTF.

Many counts were recorded for this clonotype. CDR3 loop: CASSLAAGDYGYTF. CDR3 in DNA: TGTGCCAGCAGCTTAGCGGCAGGGGATTATGGCTACACCTTC. J is TRBJ1-2 and V is TRBV7-9; perhaps TRBD1 as D (6 bases). CDR3 length: 14 amino acids. Per germline, CDR1 SEHNR and CDR2 FQNEAQ (reference sequence). Trimming pared 0 bases from V and 5 bases from J, leaving 10 bases between.

With respect to this clonotype: One junction end does not reproduce the germline sequence, and a read error may be involved. The V gene is TRBV18, the J gene TRBJ1-6; no clear D. The germline V gene has CDR1 KGHSH and CDR2 LQKENI. The CDR3 length is 13 residues. In DNA, the CDR3 is TGTGCCAGCTCACCGAGGGATCAATCACCCCTCCTCTTT. Its translation: CASSPRDQSPLLF.

This clonotype was recorded many times. The V gene is TRBV7-2, the J gene TRBJ2-7; D ambiguous. V shed 5 bases and J shed 3 bases, with 11 bases lying between them. This CDR3 spans 13 amino acids. CDR1 is SGHTA and CDR2 is FQGNSA in the germline V gene. CDR3 region: CASSPYRSYEQYF. DNA of the CDR3: TGTGCCAGCAGCCCATACCGAAGCTACGAGCAGTACTTC.

This clonotype has at least ten counts. The chain couples TRBV20-1 to TRBJ2-7, with TRBD1 as a possible D gene (5 bases). V lost 7 bases and J 0 bases, leaving 16 bases between the germline ends. Germline CDR1 DFQATT, CDR2 SNEGSKA (reference sequence). The CDR3 sequence is 14 residues long. The CDR3 nucleotides read TGCAGTGTCAAAGGGGATTTCAGCTCCTACGAGCAGTACGTC. Its protein is CSVKGDFSSYEQYV.

This clonotype was counted many times. As DNA, the CDR3 is TGTGCCAGCAGTCTTAGCACAGATACGCAGTATTTT. Its protein product is CASSLSTDTQYF. V usage is TRBV27 and J usage is TRBJ2-3; D remains ambiguous. Germline V gene sequence: CDR1 MNHEY, CDR2 SMNVEV (reference sequence). V lost 5 bases, J lost 0 bases, and 3 bases lay in between. The CDR3 runs to 12 residues.

This clonotype was seen ten or more times. The V call is TRBV20-1, the J call TRBJ2-3; TRBD2 is a possible D gene (6 bases). Germline V gives CDR1 DFQATT, CDR2 SNEGSKA (reference sequence). The CDR3 sequence is 14 residues long. The V end was cut by 3 bases, the J end by 2 bases, with 12 bases between. The CDR3 nucleotides read TGCAGTGCTAGGTCGGGGGTCTTCACAGATACGCAGTATTTT. It specifies CSARSGVFTDTQYF.

This clonotype was seen repeatedly, ten times or more. V is TRBV5-1 and J is TRBJ2-7; perhaps TRBD2 as D (5 bases). This CDR3 is 14 amino acids long. Deletions cut 2 bases from V and 6 bases from J, with 15 bases between. CDR1 is SGHRS, CDR2 YFSETQ, per germline. CDR3 sequence reads: CASSFNPAEAEQYF. The CDR3 DNA sequence: TGCGCCAGCAGCTTTAACCCCGCGGAGGCCGAGCAGTACTTC.

This clonotype showed up many times. The chain carries TRBV27 and TRBJ2-5; TRBD2 is a possible D gene (6 bases). The CDR3 is made up of 12 amino acids. The V gene lost 6 bases and the J gene lost 5 bases, with 10 bases spanning the gap. Per the germline V gene, CDR1 is MNHEY and CDR2 is SMNVEV (reference sequence). The CDR3 region has the DNA TGTGCCAGCAGGGAGGGTCCGGAGACCCAGTACTTC. Its protein product is CASREGPETQYF.

This clonotype has ten or more counts. The rearrangement uses TRBV7-9 and TRBJ2-7, with no clear D. The V end was cut by 1 base, the J end by 8 bases, with 0 bases between. CDR1 and CDR2 (germline): SEHNR, FQNEAQ (reference sequence). The CDR3 extends over 9 amino acids. The CDR3 DNA reads as TGTGCCAGCAGCTTAGAGCAGTACTTC. Residues: CASSLEQYF.

This clonotype appeared many times. The gene calls are TRBV4-1 and TRBJ1-5; TRBD1 might be the D (5 bases). The CDR3 spans 17 residues. V was trimmed by 1 base and J by 5 bases, leaving 18 bases between them. The germline gives CDR1 MGHRA, CDR2 YSYEKL. The CDR3 region is CASSQGPGADGYQPQHF. The CDR3, as DNA: TGCGCCAGCAGCCAAGGCCCCGGGGCGGACGGTTATCAGCCCCAGCATTTT.

This clonotype was found a few times. The rearrangement uses TRBV2 and TRBJ2-7; 8 nucleotides agree with TRBD2. Per the germline V gene, CDR1 is SNHLY and CDR2 is FYNNEI. Germline trimming cut 4 bases from V and 1 base from J; bases unmatched to any gene: 6. The CDR3 is 15 amino acids. CDR3 in amino acids: CASSAKRGNSYEQYF. The CDR3 nucleotides read TGTGCCAGCAGTGCTAAGCGGGGGAATTCCTACGAGCAGTACTTC.

At least ten counts were recorded for this clonotype. The chain is built from TRBV5-1 and TRBJ1-2; D is unclear. The V gene's germline CDR1 is SGHRS and CDR2 YFSETQ. The CDR3 is 15 residues long. Trimming removed 0 bases at V and 2 bases at J, with 11 bases between. This CDR3 is CASSLGHGRNYGYTF. The CDR3 DNA sequence: TGCGCCAGCAGCTTGGGGCACGGACGAAACTATGGCTACACCTTC.

This clonotype was seen many times. The V gene is TRBV7-2, the J gene TRBJ1-1; 7 bases fit TRBD1. This CDR3 is 17 amino acids long. CDR1 and CDR2 from the germline V gene are SGHTA and FQGNSA. The trim removed 2 bases at V and 7 bases at J, leaving 16 bases unmatched. The CDR3 coding sequence is TGTGCCAGCAGCTTATTCTCATTGACGGGGACAGAGATTGAAGCTTTCTTT. Encoded protein: CASSLFSLTGTEIEAFF.

This clonotype was seen ten or more times. The genes are TRBV4-3 and TRBJ2-2; no clear D. CDR1 and CDR2 (germline): LGHNA, YSLEER. The CDR3 has 15 residues. V was clipped by 0 bases and J by 4 bases, with 9 bases between them. CDR3 bases: TGCGCCAGCAGCCAAGAAGTGGTTATCACCGGGGAGCTGTTTTTT. Its translation is CASSQEVVITGELFF.

This chain joins TRBV6-1 and TRBJ2-3; 8 bases fit TRBD2. Trimming at V came to 1 base and at J to 1 base, leaving 10 bases not matched to a gene. The germline gives CDR1 MNHNS, CDR2 SASEGT. CDR3 length: 18 amino acids. In nucleotides, the CDR3 is TGTGCCAGCAGTGAAGAGGTACTAGCGGCCTCTGGCACAGATACGCAGTATTTT. Translating it yields CASSEEVLAASGTDTQYF.

This clonotype showed up many times. V and J are TRBV6-5 and TRBJ1-1, with D perhaps TRBD1 (5 bases). Per the germline V gene, CDR1 is MNHEY and CDR2 is SVGAGI. Trimming stripped 2 bases from V and 0 bases from J, with 7 bases between. The CDR3 contains 14 residues. The CDR3 here is CASSYAGLNTEAFF. In DNA form, the CDR3 reads TGTGCCAGCAGTTACGCAGGGTTGAACACTGAAGCTTTCTTT.

This clonotype appeared a few times. This rearrangement joins TRBV9 to TRBJ2-2, with 7 bases aligning to TRBD1. J was trimmed by 6 bases and V by 3 bases; bases with no gene match: 17. Germline-derived CDR1 and CDR2 are SGDLS and YYNGEE. The CDR3 sequence is 18 residues long. The CDR3 region is CASSESKEDRRPAGELFF. In nucleotides, the CDR3 is TGTGCCAGCAGCGAAAGCAAAGAGGACAGGCGGCCGGCCGGGGAGCTGTTTTTT.

This clonotype was found many times. The CDR3 loop is CASSPRQETLQETQYF. For the CDR3, the DNA is TGTGCCAGCAGTCCTCGACAGGAGACCCTCCAAGAGACCCAGTACTTC. This sequence joins TRBV12-3 or TRBV12-4 and TRBJ2-5; D is perhaps TRBD1 (6 bases). The ends were cut back, 5 bases at V and 1 base at J, with 17 bases in the middle. CDR3 length: 16 amino acids.

This clonotype was observed at least ten times. V is TRBV4-2 and J is TRBJ2-1; D is perhaps TRBD1 (6 bases). CDR1 and CDR2 (germline): LGHNA, YNFKEQ. The CDR3 loop spans 19 amino acids. The V gene lost 1 base and the J gene lost 1 base, with 20 bases spanning the gap. CDR3 coding DNA: TGTGCCAGCAGCCAAGTAAATCGGCTTGACAGGACGTCCTACAATGAGCAGTTCTTC. This encodes CASSQVNRLDRTSYNEQFF.

This clonotype showed up many times. V is TRBV28 and J is TRBJ2-3; 10 bases match TRBD2. V lost 10 bases and J lost 0; bases outside the gene matches: 10. This CDR3 has 16 amino acids. CDR1 is MDHEN and CDR2 is SYDVKM in the germline V gene. CDR3 sequence (DNA): TGTGCCACCCTCCCGCTGGGACTAGCGAGCACAGATACGCAGTATTTT. The encoded protein is CATLPLGLASTDTQYF.

The chain employs TRBV5-1 and TRBJ2-7; TRBD1 matches 10 bases. The V segment lost 4 bases and the J segment 8 bases; nucleotides outside the gene matches: 9. This CDR3 is built from 14 residues. Germline values: CDR1 SGHRS, CDR2 YFSETQ. In nucleotides, the CDR3 is TGCGCCAGCAGCCCCGGGACAGGGGTTGCGCAGCAGTACTTC. Translated, it gives CASSPGTGVAQQYF.

This clonotype came up many times. CDR3 DNA sequence: TGCGCCAGCAGCTTGAAACAGGGACGGCGAGAGACCCAGTACTTC. Amino acids: CASSLKQGRRETQYF. V usage is TRBV5-1 and J usage is TRBJ2-5, with a tentative D call TRBD1 (6 bases). The CDR3 is 15 residues long. Germline lookup yields CDR1 SGHRS and CDR2 YFSETQ. The V and J ends lost 1 base and 4 bases respectively, with 14 bases between them.

This clonotype was seen repeatedly, ten times or more. The V and J genes are TRBV20-1 and TRBJ2-1, with D unclear. V was clipped by 0 bases and J by 0 bases, with 12 bases between them. The CDR3 consists of 16 residues. Germline V CDR1 and CDR2: DFQATT, SNEGSKA (reference sequence). The CDR3 loop is CSARDPRISSYNEQFF. The DNA of the CDR3 is TGCAGTGCTAGAGATCCCAGGATCAGCTCCTACAATGAGCAGTTCTTC.

This clonotype was picked up many times. The V call is TRBV7-9, the J call TRBJ1-1, with D unclear. Germline lookup yields CDR1 SEHNR and CDR2 FQNEAQ (reference sequence). The V end was cut by 7 bases, the J end by 0 bases, with 9 bases between. The CDR3 is 13 residues long. The CDR3 nucleotides read TGTGCCAGCAAGGAGGCGGTGAACACTGAAGCTTTCTTT. It encodes CASKEAVNTEAFF.

The V call is TRBV18, the J call TRBJ2-3; D might be TRBD1 (5 bases). The germline V gene has CDR1 KGHSH and CDR2 LQKENI. This CDR3 has 14 residues. The V end lost 3 bases, the J end lost 1 base, and 8 bases lay between the germline ends. The CDR3 reads CASSPGARTDTQYF. CDR3 sequence (DNA): TGTGCCAGCTCACCTGGGGCGCGCACAGATACGCAGTATTTT.

This clonotype was picked up many times. The chain couples TRBV12-3 or TRBV12-4 to TRBJ2-5; D might be TRBD1 (5 bases). V lost 0 bases and J 5 bases, leaving 10 bases between the germline ends. This CDR3 has 14 residues. CDR3 residues: CASSLAGSGETQYF. CDR3 DNA sequence: TGTGCCAGCAGTTTAGCAGGGTCAGGGGAGACCCAGTACTTC.

This clonotype was seen only a few times. This may be a read error: a much more frequent sequence differs by one nucleotide. The chain recombines TRBV13 with TRBJ2-7; D might be TRBD2 (6 bases). This CDR3 contains 16 residues. CDR1 is PRHDT, CDR2 FYEKMQ, per germline (reference sequence). Trimming pared 2 bases from V and 2 bases from J, leaving 16 bases between. The CDR3 protein is CASSLLGGVSTYEQYF. Here the CDR3 DNA reads TGTGCCAGCAGCTTACTCGGAGGGGTTAGCACCTACGAGCAGTACTTC.

J is TRBJ2-1 and V is TRBV7-6; 8 nucleotides align to TRBD2. Germline trimming cut 5 bases from V and 4 bases from J; bases unmatched to any gene: 7. Germline loops: CDR1 SGHVS, CDR2 FNYEAQ. The CDR3 has 15 amino acids. In DNA, the CDR3 is TGTGCCAGCAGCGCCAGCGGGAGTGGGTACAATGAGCAGTTCTTC. Translation: CASSASGSGYNEQFF.

This clonotype was found a few times. The chain links TRBV27 to TRBJ1-4, with D perhaps TRBD1 (5 bases). Deletions cut 6 bases from V and 7 bases from J, with 15 bases between. Looked up from germline, CDR1 is MNHEY and CDR2 is SMNVEV (reference sequence). The CDR3 spans 14 residues. The CDR3 protein is CASRGPWGPEKLFF. CDR3 DNA: TGTGCCAGCAGGGGTCCGTGGGGCCCTGAAAAACTGTTTTTT.